Listed below are T cell receptor beta chains from one sample, sequenced in a study of PD-1 blockade in classical Hodgkin lymphoma. The data were produced by immunoSEQ multiplex PCR, yet TCRdb's version contains in-frame clones alone and is incomplete. The table includes 8,000 or so clones, about 82% detected once. This material consisted of CD8+ T cells from blood, taken at baseline. These TCRs come from a human donor with classical Hodgkin lymphoma. Both conserved end residues are trimmed from each CDR3. Fields, in order: J gene, V gene, D gene, CDR3 length, CDR3 protein. D genes are given only for firm matches.

j_call: TRBJ2-7
v_call: TRBV5-5
d_call: NA
cdr3_length: 11
cdr3_aa: ASEAGASYEQY

j_call: TRBJ1-1
v_call: TRBV29-1
d_call: NA
cdr3_length: 10
cdr3_aa: SVEAQRPAAF

j_call: TRBJ1-4
v_call: TRBV19
d_call: NA
cdr3_length: 15
cdr3_aa: ASSTRTIQESNEKLF

j_call: TRBJ1-3
v_call: TRBV7-9
d_call: NA
cdr3_length: 10
cdr3_aa: ASSFGGNTIY

j_call: TRBJ2-1
v_call: TRBV11-1
d_call: NA
cdr3_length: 12
cdr3_aa: ASSLGDSYNEQF

j_call: TRBJ2-1
v_call: TRBV27
d_call: NA
cdr3_length: 12
cdr3_aa: ASSLDFSRNEQF

j_call: TRBJ2-7
v_call: TRBV5-5
d_call: NA
cdr3_length: 10
cdr3_aa: ASSLVGYEQY

j_call: TRBJ2-1
v_call: TRBV4-2
d_call: TRBD2
cdr3_length: 13
cdr3_aa: ASSQETAGANEQF

j_call: TRBJ2-7
v_call: TRBV13
d_call: TRBD1
cdr3_length: 11
cdr3_aa: ASAVGTGGEQY

j_call: TRBJ2-5
v_call: TRBV27
d_call: NA
cdr3_length: 13
cdr3_aa: ASSLSAGRPLAQY